A single sample is the source of the 20 T cell receptor beta chains below, sequenced in a study of Ad26.COV2.S vaccination and SARS-CoV-2 variants (dated by TCRdb to about 2021). The library was made by the immunoSEQ multiplex PCR assay. TCRdb retrieved this table from immuneACCESS and kept in-frame rearrangements only. Not all clones are present; in checked studies, unresolved V genes account for under half, and no reason is known for the remainder. The sample table holds 360,000 or so clones, of which around nine tenths were seen once. The ten largest clonotypes hold around 1.9% of the sample. Per the publication, the treatment or condition label means: 15 to 20 received Ad26.COV2.S at low or high dose, single or two shots; about 5 received placebo; per-sample allocation not given. For vaccine and placebo recipients, repertoires were sequenced using samples collected on day 63 after the first injection.

The sample was peripheral blood, taken in a trial of Ad26.COV2.S vaccine versus placebo. Receptor source: a person between 18 and 59 years old who received the Ad26.COV2.S COVID-19 vaccine or a placebo.

The count of this clone is one. V gene TRBV6-2 or TRBV6-3 combines with J gene TRBJ2-1; 10 bases match TRBD2. V was clipped by 2 bases and J by 0 bases; unmatched bases: 13. This CDR3 is 20 amino acids long. Per the germline V gene, CDR1 is MNHEY and CDR2 is SVGEGT. The CDR3 DNA reads TGTGCCAGCAGTTACATTAGTGGTAGCGGGAGGACCCCCTCCTACAATGAGCAGTTCTTC. It codes for CASSYISGSGRTPSYNEQFF.

This rearrangement joins TRBV7-8 to TRBJ2-7, with a possible D match to TRBD1 (6 bases). CDR3 length: 15 amino acids. The germline V gene encodes CDR1 SGHVS and CDR2 FQNEAQ. Trimming cost V 2 bases and J 4 bases, with 15 bases left between them. In DNA, the CDR3 is TGTGCCAGCAGCTTAATCGGGCAGGGGAAATACGAGCAGTACTTC. Translating it yields CASSLIGQGKYEQYF.

The chain couples TRBV13 to TRBJ2-1; 9 bases are a match to TRBD2. After removal of 3 bases from V and 7 bases from J, the junction contained 4 bases not matched to a gene. Germline V gene lookup returns CDR1 PRHDT and CDR2 FYEKMQ (reference sequence). This CDR3 region has 14 residues. This chain's CDR3 is CASSFASGVNEQFF. As DNA, the CDR3 is TGTGCCAGCAGCTTTGCTAGCGGGGTGAATGAGCAGTTCTTC.

This rearrangement joins TRBV6-5 to TRBJ1-6, with no clear D. This CDR3 region has 15 residues. CDR1 and CDR2 (germline): MNHEY, SVGAGI. The ends were cut back, 7 bases at V and 5 bases at J, with 15 bases in the middle. CDR3 bases: TGTGCCAGCACCGCGGGGATCGCTAATAATTCACCCCTCCACTTT. Residues: CASTAGIANNSPLHF.

V is TRBV7-9 and J is TRBJ2-1; 7 nucleotides match TRBD2. The CDR3 has 15 amino acids. In germline, CDR1 is SEHNR, CDR2 FQNEAQ (reference sequence). The ends lost 0 bases at V and 9 bases at J; junction bases unmatched: 8. The CDR3 sequence is CASSLASQAGAEQFF. The CDR3, as DNA: TGTGCCAGCAGCTTAGCGTCACAGGCGGGAGCTGAGCAGTTCTTC.

Concerning this clone itself: An end of the junction does not agree with germline; a read error may underlie this. The chain has TRBV4-1 and TRBJ2-3; perhaps TRBD2 as D (6 bases). Germline V lookup: CDR1 MGHRA, CDR2 YSYEKL. This CDR3 contains 17 residues. CDR3 DNA: TGCGCCAGCAGCCAAGAGGGAGCGGGCGGCCCCACAAATACGCAGTATTTT. Its protein is CASSQEGAGGPTNTQYF.

This chain joins TRBV10-3 and TRBJ2-1; TRBD2 matches 8 bases. The CDR3 runs 15 residues. V lost 3 bases to trimming and J lost 7 bases; unmatched junction nucleotides: 8. Germline assignment: CDR1 ENHRY and CDR2 SYGVKD. DNA for the CDR3: TGTGCCATCAGTGAAGAAGCGGGAGCAAGAAATGAGCAGTTCTTC. Translated, it gives CAISEEAGARNEQFF.

V and J are TRBV28 and TRBJ1-4; 7 positions match TRBD1. The CDR3 extends over 16 amino acids. The trim removed 5 bases at V and 8 bases at J, leaving 14 bases unmatched. CDR1 MDHEN and CDR2 SYDVKM come from the germline V gene. The CDR3 nucleotides are TGTGCCAGCAGTCCCTCCGGGACAGCCATTCGGGAAAAACTGTTTTTT. Protein: CASSPSGTAIREKLFF.

V usage is TRBV27 and J usage is TRBJ2-7; TRBD1 aligns across 7 bases. Trimming took 5 bases from V and 9 from J; bases not matched to a gene: 10. CDR3 length: 13 residues. Germline loops: CDR1 MNHEY, CDR2 SMNVEV (reference sequence). CDR3 amino acids: CASSRLTGSAQYF. The DNA for the CDR3 is TGTGCCAGCAGTCGCCTGACAGGGTCGGCGCAGTACTTC.

The rearrangement links TRBV10-3 to TRBJ1-1; D gene uncertain. The germline gives CDR1 ENHRY, CDR2 SYGVKD. The CDR3 spans 12 residues. Trimming removed 6 bases from V and 1 base from J, with 6 bases in between. CDR3 residues: CAIRDGNTEAFF. The CDR3 DNA reads as TGTGCCATCAGAGACGGGAACACTGAAGCTTTCTTT.

The rearrangement uses TRBV5-6 and TRBJ2-7; 9 bases are shared with TRBD1. The germline CDR1 and CDR2 sequences are SGHDT and YYEEEE. The CDR3 runs to 14 residues. Unmatched junction bases numbered 6, after V lost 1 base and J lost 7 bases. CDR3 region: CASSLFGTGREQYF. The CDR3 coding sequence is TGTGCCAGCAGCTTGTTTGGGACAGGGAGGGAGCAGTACTTC.

The chain carries TRBV19 and TRBJ1-5, with D tentatively TRBD1 (6 bases). The CDR3 loop spans 15 amino acids. The V end was cut by 3 bases, the J end by 5 bases, with 14 bases between. Germline values: CDR1 LNHDA, CDR2 SQIVND (reference sequence). This CDR3 reads CASSMGAGRDQPQHF. CDR3 DNA sequence: TGTGCCAGTAGTATGGGGGCGGGGAGAGATCAGCCCCAGCATTTT.

This rearrangement joins TRBV27 to TRBJ2-1; 11 bases line up with TRBD2. Germline lookup yields CDR1 MNHEY and CDR2 SMNVEV (reference sequence). The CDR3 extends over 14 amino acids. V was clipped by 5 bases and J by 8 bases; unmatched bases: 5. Here the CDR3 DNA reads TGTGCCAGCAGTATAAGGACTAGCGGGCATGAGCAGTTCTTC. This translates into CASSIRTSGHEQFF.

This clone came up a few times. The chain couples TRBV6-1 to TRBJ2-3, with 7 bases aligning to TRBD2. The ends lost 0 bases at V and 1 base at J; junction bases unmatched: 1. CDR3 length: 15 amino acids. The germline gives CDR1 MNHNS, CDR2 SASEGT. CDR3 region: CASSEAAGGTDTQYF. CDR3 nucleotide sequence: TGTGCCAGCAGTGAAGCGGCGGGAGGCACAGATACGCAGTATTTT.

The chain joins TRBV10-3 to TRBJ2-7, with TRBD1 matching over 10 bases. V lost 3 bases, J lost 0 bases, and 5 bases stayed unmatched. The CDR3 covers 16 residues. Germline values: CDR1 ENHRY, CDR2 SYGVKD. The CDR3 is CAISDPGQGSSYEQYF. CDR3 DNA sequence: TGTGCCATCAGTGACCCGGGACAGGGGAGCTCCTACGAGCAGTACTTC.

This clone was picked up one time. This chain joins TRBV5-4 and TRBJ2-7; D not certain. The CDR3 consists of 13 residues. Looked up from germline, CDR1 is SGHNT and CDR2 is YYREEE (reference sequence). Trimming took off 5 bases at V and 7 bases at J, with 16 bases between the two ends. This CDR3 reads CASSGSGPGEQYF. The DNA of the CDR3 is TGTGCCAGCAGTGGCTCCGGGCCCGGGGAGCAGTACTTC. Full variable domain (missing parts from reference TRBV5-4 and TRBJ2-7): ETGVTQSPTHLIKTRGQQVTLRCSSQSGHNTVSWYQQALGQGPQFIFQYYREEENGRGNFPPRFSGLQFPNYSSELNVNALELDDSALYLCASSGSGPGEQYFGPGTRLTVT.

This sequence joins TRBV19 and TRBJ2-7; 8 nucleotides line up with TRBD1. V lost 7 bases to trimming and J lost 4 bases; unmatched junction nucleotides: 6. The CDR3 loop spans 13 amino acids. CDR1 and CDR2 from the germline V gene are LNHDA and SQIVND (reference sequence). This chain's CDR3 is CASTPGQGYEQYF. CDR3 bases: TGTGCCAGTACTCCCGGACAGGGTTACGAGCAGTACTTC.

Here the CDR3 reads CASSPRTGEPIYEQYF. CDR3 nucleotides: TGTGCCAGCAGTCCCCGGACAGGGGAGCCTATTTACGAGCAGTACTTC. The chain carries TRBV27 and TRBJ2-7; 9 bases are a match to TRBD1. The CDR3 covers 16 residues. The V gene's germline CDR1 is MNHEY and CDR2 SMNVEV (reference sequence). V dropped 5 bases and J dropped 4; count of bases not matched to a gene: 12.

The chain employs TRBV29-1 and TRBJ2-7, with a possible D match to TRBD2 (6 bases). Germline V lookup: CDR1 SQVTM, CDR2 ANQGSEA. The CDR3 consists of 12 residues. The V end was cut by 0 bases, the J end by 5 bases, with 8 bases between. CDR3 amino acids: CSVEDWGDEQYF. The CDR3 DNA reads as TGCAGCGTTGAAGATTGGGGGGACGAGCAGTACTTC.

J is TRBJ2-1 and V is TRBV7-9, with D unresolved. The V gene's germline CDR1 is SEHNR and CDR2 FQNEAQ (reference sequence). CDR3 size: 13 residues. With 5 bases removed from V and 12 bases from J, the gap between germline ends came to 17 bases. The CDR3 spells CASSVSTGLRQFF. CDR3 bases: TGTGCCAGCAGCGTATCGACTGGTCTAAGGCAGTTCTTC.